This T cell receptor (beta chain) was recorded in a study of OX40 agonist ivuxolimab in advanced cancers. Libraries were prepared by immunoSEQ multiplex PCR; TCRdb keeps only in-frame clonotypes and omits some of them. The sample has fewer than 35,000 clones; over 80% are singletons. The length of the CDR3 is 16 residues. The germline gives CDR1 GTSNPN, CDR2 SVGIG (reference sequence). The chain links TRBV30 to TRBJ1-3, with D possibly being TRBD1 (5 bases). Sequences were derived from CD4+ or CD8+ T cells sorted from blood, sampled in a trial of the OX40 agonist ivuxolimab. This TCR derives from an adult with an advanced solid tumor such as melanoma, head and neck, liver or kidney cancer. This CDR3 is CAESPGPNDSGNTIYF. The CDR3 region has the DNA TGTGCTGAGAGCCCGGGGCCAAACGACTCTGGAAACACCATATATTTT.